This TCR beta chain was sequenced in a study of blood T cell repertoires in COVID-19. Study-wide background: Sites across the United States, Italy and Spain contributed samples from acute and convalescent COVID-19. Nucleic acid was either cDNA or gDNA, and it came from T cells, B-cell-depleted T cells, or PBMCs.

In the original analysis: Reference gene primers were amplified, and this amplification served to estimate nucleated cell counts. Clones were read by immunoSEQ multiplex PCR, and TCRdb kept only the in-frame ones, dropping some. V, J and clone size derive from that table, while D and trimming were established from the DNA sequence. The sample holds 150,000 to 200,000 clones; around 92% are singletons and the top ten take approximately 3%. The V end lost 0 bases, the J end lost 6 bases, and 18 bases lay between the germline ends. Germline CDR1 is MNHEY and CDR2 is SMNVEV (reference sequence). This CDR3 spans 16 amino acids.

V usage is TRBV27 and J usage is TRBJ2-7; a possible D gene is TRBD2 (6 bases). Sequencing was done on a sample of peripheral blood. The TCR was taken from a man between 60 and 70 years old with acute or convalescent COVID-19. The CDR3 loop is CASSLSRIVGGFEQYF. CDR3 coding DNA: TGTGCCAGCAGTTTATCTAGGATAGTGGGAGGATTCGAGCAGTACTTC.